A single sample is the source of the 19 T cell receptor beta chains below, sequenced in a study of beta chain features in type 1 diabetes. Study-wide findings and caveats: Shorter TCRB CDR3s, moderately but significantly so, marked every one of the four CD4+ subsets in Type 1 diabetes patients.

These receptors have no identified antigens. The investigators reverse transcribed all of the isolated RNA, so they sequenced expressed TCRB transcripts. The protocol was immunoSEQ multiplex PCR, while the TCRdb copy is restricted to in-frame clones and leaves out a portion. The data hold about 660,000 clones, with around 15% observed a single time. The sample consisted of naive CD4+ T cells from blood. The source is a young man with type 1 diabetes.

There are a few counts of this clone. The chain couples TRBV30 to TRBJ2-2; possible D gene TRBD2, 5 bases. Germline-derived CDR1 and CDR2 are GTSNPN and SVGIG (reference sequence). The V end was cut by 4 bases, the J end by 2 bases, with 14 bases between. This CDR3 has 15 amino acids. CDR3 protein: CAWKRRRSNTGELFF. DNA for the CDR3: TGTGCCTGGAAGAGGAGGAGATCCAACACCGGGGAGCTGTTTTTT. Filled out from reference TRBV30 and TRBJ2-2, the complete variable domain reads SQTIHQWPATLVQPVGSPLSLECTVEGTSNPNLYWYRQAAGRGLQLLFYSVGIGQISSEVPQNLSASRPQDRQFILSSKKLLLSDSGFYLCAWKRRRSNTGELFFGEGSRLTVL.

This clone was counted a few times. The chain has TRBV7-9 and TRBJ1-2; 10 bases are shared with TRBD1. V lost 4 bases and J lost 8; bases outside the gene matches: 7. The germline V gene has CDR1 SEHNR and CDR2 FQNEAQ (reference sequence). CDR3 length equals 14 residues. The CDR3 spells CASSSLGTGEGYTF. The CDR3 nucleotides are TGTGCCAGCAGCTCCCTAGGGACAGGGGAAGGCTACACCTTC.

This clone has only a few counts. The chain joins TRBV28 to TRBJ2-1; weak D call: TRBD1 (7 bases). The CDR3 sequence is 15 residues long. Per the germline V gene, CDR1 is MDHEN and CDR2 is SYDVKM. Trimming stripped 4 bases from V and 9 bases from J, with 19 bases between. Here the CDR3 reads CASSSGDRAPGEQFF. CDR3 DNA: TGTGCCAGCAGTTCGGGGGACAGAGCCCCAGGTGAGCAGTTCTTC.

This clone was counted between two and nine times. CDR3 nucleotides: TGCGCCAGCAGTCGACAGAGTGATCAGCCCCAGCATTTT. It translates to CASSRQSDQPQHF. The chain has TRBV4-1 and TRBJ1-5; tentatively, D is TRBD1 (5 bases). This CDR3 region has 13 residues. Trimming left V 6 bases short and J 5 bases short, with 11 bases between. In germline, CDR1 is MGHRA, CDR2 YSYEKL.

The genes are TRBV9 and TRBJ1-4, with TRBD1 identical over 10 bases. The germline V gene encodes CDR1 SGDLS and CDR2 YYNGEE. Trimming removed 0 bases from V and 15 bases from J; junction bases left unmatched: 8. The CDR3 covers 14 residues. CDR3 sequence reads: CASSVAFDRGPMFF. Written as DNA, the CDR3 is TGTGCCAGCAGCGTAGCTTTCGACAGGGGGCCCATGTTTTTT.

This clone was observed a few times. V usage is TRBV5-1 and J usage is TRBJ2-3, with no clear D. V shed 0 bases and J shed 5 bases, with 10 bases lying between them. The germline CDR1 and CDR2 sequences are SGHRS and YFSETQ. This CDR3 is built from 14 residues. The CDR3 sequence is CASSLVGQKDTQYF. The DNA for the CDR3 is TGCGCCAGCAGCTTGGTCGGGCAGAAAGATACGCAGTATTTT.

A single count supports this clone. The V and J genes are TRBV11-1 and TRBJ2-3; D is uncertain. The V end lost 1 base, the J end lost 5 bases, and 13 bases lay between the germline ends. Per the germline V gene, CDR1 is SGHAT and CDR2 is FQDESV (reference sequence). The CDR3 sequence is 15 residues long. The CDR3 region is CASSLVAAVGDTQYF. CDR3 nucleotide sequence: TGTGCCAGCAGCTTAGTTGCAGCCGTAGGAGATACGCAGTATTTT.

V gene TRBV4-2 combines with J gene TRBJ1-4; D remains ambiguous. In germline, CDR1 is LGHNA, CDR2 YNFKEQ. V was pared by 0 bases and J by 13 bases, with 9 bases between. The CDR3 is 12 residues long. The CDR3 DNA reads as TGTGCCAGCAGCCAAGATGAGGCTCGACTGTTTTTT. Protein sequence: CASSQDEARLFF.

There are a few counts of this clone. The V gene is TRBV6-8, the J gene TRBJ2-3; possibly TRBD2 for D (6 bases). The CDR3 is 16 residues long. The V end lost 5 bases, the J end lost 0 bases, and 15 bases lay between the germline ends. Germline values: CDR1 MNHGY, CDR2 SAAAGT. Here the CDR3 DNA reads TGTGCCAGCAGTAGTAGGCGGGAAGCTAGCACAGATACGCAGTATTTT. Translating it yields CASSSRREASTDTQYF.

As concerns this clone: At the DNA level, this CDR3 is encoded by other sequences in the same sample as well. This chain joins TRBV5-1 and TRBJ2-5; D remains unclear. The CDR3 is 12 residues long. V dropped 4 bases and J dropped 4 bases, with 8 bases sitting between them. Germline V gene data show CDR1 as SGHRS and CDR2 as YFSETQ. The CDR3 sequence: CASSPERETQYF. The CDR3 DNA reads TGCGCCAGCAGCCCCGAAAGAGAGACCCAGTACTTC.

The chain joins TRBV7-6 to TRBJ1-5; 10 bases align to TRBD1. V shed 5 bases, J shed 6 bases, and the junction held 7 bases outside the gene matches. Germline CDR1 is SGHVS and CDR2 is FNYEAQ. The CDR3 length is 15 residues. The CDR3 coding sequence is TGTGCCAGCAGCCCCAGGGACAGGGGAAGTCAGCCCCAGCATTTT. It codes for CASSPRDRGSQPQHF.

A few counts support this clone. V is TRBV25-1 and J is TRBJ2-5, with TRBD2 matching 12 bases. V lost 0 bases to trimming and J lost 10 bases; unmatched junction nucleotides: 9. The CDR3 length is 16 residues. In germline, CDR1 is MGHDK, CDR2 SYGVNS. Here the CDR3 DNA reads TGTGCCAGCAGTGAATATCCACTAGCGGGGGGTCCTTACCAGTACTTC. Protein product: CASSEYPLAGGPYQYF.

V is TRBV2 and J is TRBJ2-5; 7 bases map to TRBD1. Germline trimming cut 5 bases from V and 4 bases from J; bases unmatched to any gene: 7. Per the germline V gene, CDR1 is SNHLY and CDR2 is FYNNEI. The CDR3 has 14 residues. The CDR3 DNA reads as TGTGCCAGCAGTCCGACAGGGATCCCAGAGACCCAGTACTTC. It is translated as CASSPTGIPETQYF.

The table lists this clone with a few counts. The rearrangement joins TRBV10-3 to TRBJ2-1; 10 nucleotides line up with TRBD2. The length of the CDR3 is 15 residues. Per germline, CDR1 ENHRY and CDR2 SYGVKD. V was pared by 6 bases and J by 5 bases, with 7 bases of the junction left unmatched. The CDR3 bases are TGTGCCATCAGAAGGACTAGCGGTAGCGACAATGAGCAGTTCTTC. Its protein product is CAIRRTSGSDNEQFF.

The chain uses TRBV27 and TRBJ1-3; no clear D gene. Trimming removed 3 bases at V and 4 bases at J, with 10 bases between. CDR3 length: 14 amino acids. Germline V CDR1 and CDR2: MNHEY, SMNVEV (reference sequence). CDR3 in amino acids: CASSFRGLGNTIYF. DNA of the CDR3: TGTGCCAGCAGTTTCCGAGGGTTAGGAAACACCATATATTTT.

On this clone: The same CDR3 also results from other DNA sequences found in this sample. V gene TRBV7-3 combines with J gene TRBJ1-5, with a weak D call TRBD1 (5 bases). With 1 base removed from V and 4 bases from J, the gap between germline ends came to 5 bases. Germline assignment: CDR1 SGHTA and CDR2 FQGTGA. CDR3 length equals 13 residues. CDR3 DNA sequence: TGTGCCAGCAGCTTAAGGGGGAATCAGCCCCAGCATTTT. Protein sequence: CASSLRGNQPQHF.

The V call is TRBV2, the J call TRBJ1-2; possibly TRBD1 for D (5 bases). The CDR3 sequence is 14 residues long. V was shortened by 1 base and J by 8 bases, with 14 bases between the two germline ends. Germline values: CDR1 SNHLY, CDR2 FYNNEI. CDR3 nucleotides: TGTGCCAGCAGTGAAGGGGTCAGGGCTCGGGGCTACACCTTC. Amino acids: CASSEGVRARGYTF.

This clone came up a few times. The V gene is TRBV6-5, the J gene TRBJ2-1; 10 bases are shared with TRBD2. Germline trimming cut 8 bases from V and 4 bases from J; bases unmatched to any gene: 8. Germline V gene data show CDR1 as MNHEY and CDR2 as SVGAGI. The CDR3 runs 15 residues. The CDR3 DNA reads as TGTGCCAGCTCGAAAGGACTAGCGGAATACAATGAGCAGTTCTTC. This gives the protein CASSKGLAEYNEQFF.

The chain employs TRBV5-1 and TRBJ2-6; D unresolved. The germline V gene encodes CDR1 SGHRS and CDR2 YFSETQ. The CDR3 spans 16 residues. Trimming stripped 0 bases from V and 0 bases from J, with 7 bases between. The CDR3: CASSLDGPSGANVLTF. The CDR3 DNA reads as TGCGCCAGCAGCTTGGACGGCCCCTCTGGGGCCAACGTCCTGACTTTC. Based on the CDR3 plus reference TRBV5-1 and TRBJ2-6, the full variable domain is KAGVTQTPRYLIKTRGQQVTLSCSPISGHRSVSWYQQTPGQGLQFLFEYFSETQRNKGNFPGRFSGRQFSNSRSEMNVSTLELGDSALYLCASSLDGPSGANVLTFGAGSRLTVL.